This T cell receptor (beta chain) appears in the sequencing data of a study of vaccination effects on CD4 cells after COVID-19 (dated by TCRdb to about 2022). Some background on the complete study: To identify antigen-specific CD4+ T cell clonotypes by their expansion, the ViraFEST assay first stimulated PBMC with viral peptide pools and then applied TCR sequencing. Across the study, the median time from the second dose to post-vaccine sampling was 72 days (range 14 to 241). Approximately 2 million PBMC per well were cultured in IMDM with roughly 5% human AB serum, 10 IU/ml IL-2 and gentamicin, plus 10 ug/ml peptides. In both COVID-19 convalescent patients and infection-naive vaccine recipients, the study compared SARS-CoV-2 spike-specific CD4+ TCR repertoires from before mRNA vaccination with those from after it. Altogether, about 10 COVID-19 convalescent patients and a few SARS-CoV-2-naive healthy vaccine recipients made up the full study. In the study, cultures from other donors were sequenced using the Oncomine TCR Beta short-read assay on an Illumina iSeq 100.

The receptor library was made with the immunoSEQ multiplex PCR assay. DNA from the cultured and isolated CD4+ T cells underwent TCR beta CDR3 sequencing. The authors' analysis ran thus. Non-productive TCR sequences were discarded, and reads were trimmed to the CDR3 region, with only CDR3s of 7 or more amino acids retained. Antigen-specific clonotypes were identified using the MANAFEST web app by comparison of expansion in peptide wells against reference cultures. For clones to be considered positive, expansion at FDR<0.05 versus reference and all other wells, an odds ratio above 5, and a frequency above 0.1% in two replicate wells were required. Clonotypes significantly expanded in SARS-CoV-2 spike wells and in at least one common cold coronavirus spike condition were defined as cross-reactive. CDR3 similarity was assessed by Levenshtein distance with the stringdist R package, and unrooted trees were built with ape in R 3.6.1. This is the immuneACCESS table as TCRdb keeps it, with only in-frame sequences that have V and J called. A part of the clones is gone; compared with another copy, unresolved V genes explain less than half, and the rest is unexplained. Clonal size and the V and J genes are those of that table, whereas D and trimming came from the DNA. The sample yields about 73,000 clones; roughly four fifths were counted once. 2% to 3% of the sample rests with the top ten.

General conclusions and limits of the study: Clones induced by infection and clones induced by vaccination both contracted markedly at late timepoints after vaccination, which fits with T cell responses waning over time. Limitations of the study were the small number of convalescent patients and the absence of early post-infection timepoints. In healthy vaccine recipients, vaccine-induced clones were almost all SARS-CoV-2 mono-reactive, with only 1 of 255 cross-reactive with common cold coronaviruses.

Measured from the cysteine to the phenylalanine, the CDR3 is 16 residues long. The entry retains the CDR3 DNA only, 48 bases that are in frame from base 1. The germline V gene sets CDR1 to SGHTA and CDR2 to FQGNSA. V is trimmed back by 4 bases and J by 6 bases, and the junction contains 10 bases that no gene match accounts for. As regards this clone: No antigen is known for it. No per-base quality is available; no much larger clone lies one base away.

After less than 13 days of culture, CD4+ T cells were isolated with the EasySep CD4+ T cell isolation kit. Each participant received two doses of an mRNA SARS-CoV-2 vaccine, either BNT162b2 or mRNA-1273. Healthy vaccine recipients had no prior SARS-CoV-2 infection, confirmed by negative nucleocapsid antibodies before and after vaccination. Half of the culture medium was replaced with fresh IL-2-containing medium on days 3 and 7. Unless noted otherwise, every peptide stimulation condition was cultured in triplicate wells. Using Ficoll-Paque Plus gradient centrifugation, PBMC were separated from whole blood and then either used fresh or cryopreserved at -140C. The QIAamp micro DNA kit was used to extract genomic DNA from the cultured CD4+ T cells.

The source was CD4+ T cells from PBMCs cultured without peptide, collected after COVID-19 vaccination. The sequence was obtained from a human donor who received a COVID-19 vaccine. This sequence uses TRBV7-2 and TRBJ2-3, with 10 junctional bases fitting TRBD2. The bases read TGTGCCAGCAGCTCACGGGGACTAGCGTTGGGGGATACGCAGTATTTT. Its protein product is CASSSRGLALGDTQYF. The entire variable domain, with the stretches around the CDR3 drawn from the reference TRBV7-2 and TRBJ2-3 proteins, is GAGVSQSPSNKVTEKGKDVELRCDPISGHTALYWYRQSLGQGLEFLIYFQGNSAPDKSGLPSDRFSAERTGGSVSTLTIQRTQQEDSAVYLCASSSRGLALGDTQYFGPGTRLTVL.